Shown below are 19 T cell receptor beta chains from a single sample sequenced in a study of shared clonotypes between healthy human individuals. Naive-designated CD8 cells lacked CD45RO, were positively enriched for CCR7, and omitted terminally differentiated effector memory CD45RA+ cells. Some clones are missing from TCRdb's copy, which holds only in-frame ones; the method was immunoSEQ multiplex PCR. The sample includes millions of clones, about 95% seen only once; the top ten take 0.85% to 1.3%. Specimen: naive CD8+ T cells sorted from blood. Receptors originate from a man aged 18 to 30 in good health.

The chain is built from TRBV6-5 and TRBJ2-7; 8 bases agree with TRBD2. The germline CDR1 and CDR2 sequences are MNHEY and SVGAGI. The CDR3 covers 13 residues. V shed 6 bases and J 5 bases; nucleotides not matched to a gene: 6. CDR3 bases: TGTGCCAGCAGCTCCGCGGGGGGCGACGAGCAGTACTTC. This translates into CASSSAGGDEQYF.

The rearrangement joins TRBV30 to TRBJ2-3, with a weak D call TRBD2 (6 bases). The CDR3 totals 15 residues. V was pared by 5 bases and J by 0 bases, with 15 bases between. Per germline, CDR1 GTSNPN and CDR2 SVGIG (reference sequence). Here the CDR3 DNA reads TGTGCCTGGCAACACGGGGGATCTAGCACAGATACGCAGTATTTT. Amino acids: CAWQHGGSSTDTQYF.

The V and J genes are TRBV5-1 and TRBJ1-1; D perhaps matches TRBD1 (5 bases). Per the germline V gene, CDR1 is SGHRS and CDR2 is YFSETQ. Trimming removed 3 bases at V and 4 bases at J, with 13 bases between. CDR3 length equals 14 residues. The CDR3: CASSYTGSGTEAFF. The CDR3 DNA reads TGCGCCAGCAGCTACACAGGATCTGGCACTGAAGCTTTCTTT.

This chain connects TRBV6-4 to TRBJ2-1, with D uncertain. CDR3 size: 14 residues. Germline V gene sequence: CDR1 MRHNA, CDR2 SNTAGT. Trimming shortened V by 0 bases and J by 0 bases, and 3 bases separated the two germline ends. The CDR3 DNA is TGTGCCAGCAGTGACTCGGGCTCCTACAATGAGCAGTTCTTC. Translated: CASSDSGSYNEQFF.

The chain uses TRBV7-8 and TRBJ2-1, with a tentative D call TRBD1 (6 bases). Germline values: CDR1 SGHVS, CDR2 FQNEAQ. The CDR3 extends over 16 amino acids. The V end lost 1 base, the J end lost 7 bases, and 17 bases lay between the germline ends. CDR3 region: CASSLGTDLWENEQFF. The CDR3 DNA sequence: TGTGCCAGCAGCTTAGGGACAGACCTTTGGGAGAATGAGCAGTTCTTC.

The chain couples TRBV13 to TRBJ2-5, with 11 bases identical to TRBD2. Per the germline V gene, CDR1 is PRHDT and CDR2 is FYEKMQ (reference sequence). J was trimmed by 2 bases and V by 4 bases; bases with no gene match: 6. The CDR3 runs 16 residues. CDR3 sequence (DNA): TGTGCCAGCAGCTCGGGACTAGCGGAACCTCAAGAGACCCAGTACTTC. Its protein product is CASSSGLAEPQETQYF.

The V and J genes are TRBV9 and TRBJ2-7; 9 nucleotides match TRBD1. The CDR3 contains 15 residues. V lost 4 bases and J lost 4; bases outside the gene matches: 9. The germline CDR1 and CDR2 sequences are SGDLS and YYNGEE. CDR3 sequence reads: CASSTAGTGMYEQYF. CDR3 in DNA: TGTGCCAGCAGCACCGCCGGGACAGGGATGTACGAGCAGTACTTC.

This sequence joins TRBV5-1 and TRBJ2-2; the D is unclear. The V and J ends lost 4 bases and 8 bases respectively, with 15 bases between them. Germline V gene lookup returns CDR1 SGHRS and CDR2 YFSETQ. This CDR3 is 14 amino acids long. CDR3 sequence (DNA): TGCGCCAGCAGCCAGTATCGGGCCGCGGGGGAGCTGTTTTTT. Protein product: CASSQYRAAGELFF.

This chain uses TRBV28 with TRBJ1-2; D is undetermined. Germline V gives CDR1 MDHEN, CDR2 SYDVKM. Trimming shortened V by 5 bases and J by 6 bases, and 16 bases separated the two germline ends. The CDR3 length is 14 residues. The CDR3 sequence is CASSPMERLDGYTF. Here the CDR3 DNA reads TGTGCCAGCAGTCCAATGGAACGGTTAGATGGCTACACCTTC.

This chain uses TRBV21-1 with TRBJ1-2; TRBD1 is the table's D call, not checked against the DNA. TRBV21-1 is termed a pseudogene. The CDR3 contains 16 residues. CDR3 region: CASSKGPDGRSCGYTF. As DNA, the CDR3 is TGTGCCAGCAGCAAAGGGCCCGATGGCAGAAGTTGTGGCTACACCTTC.

The chain links TRBV11-1 to TRBJ2-3; 10 bases are a match to TRBD2. The V segment lost 11 bases and the J segment 1 base; nucleotides outside the gene matches: 3. This CDR3 contains 13 residues. The germline CDR1 and CDR2 sequences are SGHAT and FQDESV (reference sequence). For the CDR3, the DNA is TGTGCCGCGGGGACTAGCGGCACAGATACGCAGTATTTT. It encodes CAAGTSGTDTQYF.

The V call is TRBV13, the J call TRBJ2-7, with 12 nucleotides matching TRBD2. The CDR3 is made up of 15 amino acids. V lost 5 bases to trimming and J lost 5 bases; unmatched junction nucleotides: 7. From germline, CDR1 is PRHDT and CDR2 FYEKMQ (reference sequence). CDR3 protein: CASSPLTSGSDEQYF. DNA of the CDR3: TGTGCCAGCAGCCCTCTGACTAGCGGGAGCGACGAGCAGTACTTC. The full variable domain, rest sourced from reference TRBV13 and TRBJ2-7, is AAGVIQSPRHLIKEKRETATLKCYPIPRHDTVYWYQQGPGQDPQFLISFYEKMQSDKGSIPDRFSAQQFSDYHSELNMSSLELGDSALYFCASSPLTSGSDEQYFGPGTRLTVT.

This chain links TRBV25-1 with TRBJ1-5; perhaps TRBD1 as D (5 bases). Looked up from germline, CDR1 is MGHDK and CDR2 is SYGVNS. The CDR3 is 16 residues long. The V end lost 1 base, the J end lost 3 bases, and 13 bases lay between the germline ends. CDR3 sequence reads: CASSESEGAYNQPQHF. DNA for the CDR3: TGTGCCAGCAGTGAATCTGAAGGGGCTTACAATCAGCCCCAGCATTTT.

V and J are TRBV5-1 and TRBJ1-2; D is unclear. This CDR3 has 14 residues. Germline V gene lookup returns CDR1 SGHRS and CDR2 YFSETQ. Deletions cut 1 base from V and 3 bases from J, with 10 bases between. CDR3 DNA: TGCGCCAGCAGCTTGTTTTCCGGAGACTATGGCTACACCTTC. It is translated as CASSLFSGDYGYTF.

The J gene is TRBJ2-1, the V gene TRBV27, with no clear D. This CDR3 region has 13 residues. Germline CDR1 is MNHEY and CDR2 is SMNVEV (reference sequence). V was trimmed by 2 bases and J by 12 bases, leaving 14 bases between them. In nucleotides, the CDR3 is TGTGCCAGCAGTTTAATGGGCCTTCCGCGGCAGTTCTTC. It codes for CASSLMGLPRQFF.

The J gene is TRBJ1-1, the V gene TRBV5-6; D unclear. The germline V and J ends were trimmed by 2 bases and 4 bases, with 6 bases remaining between them. Germline V lookup: CDR1 SGHDT, CDR2 YYEEEE. This CDR3 is built from 12 residues. CDR3 bases: TGTGCCAGCAGCTTCGGCCCCACTGAAGCTTTCTTT. Protein product: CASSFGPTEAFF. Full variable domain (outside the CDR3, taken from reference TRBV5-6 and TRBJ1-1): DAGVTQSPTHLIKTRGQQVTLRCSPKSGHDTVSWYQQALGQGPQFIFQYYEEEERQRGNFPDRFSGHQFPNYSSELNVNALLLGDSALYLCASSFGPTEAFFGQGTRLTVV.

The chain carries TRBV27 and TRBJ1-5; weak D call: TRBD1 (5 bases). CDR1 and CDR2 (germline): MNHEY, SMNVEV (reference sequence). CDR3 length equals 13 residues. The V and J ends lost 0 bases and 10 bases respectively, with 10 bases between them. CDR3 in DNA: TGTGCCAGCAGTTTATCCGGGCGGACACCCCAGCATTTT. Protein product: CASSLSGRTPQHF.

In the case of this clone: Other DNA sequences within the sample encode an identical CDR3. The chain combines TRBV19 with TRBJ2-7; 7 nucleotides agree with TRBD1. Trimming took 5 bases from V and 2 from J; bases not matched to a gene: 3. The CDR3 length is 13 residues. Per germline, CDR1 LNHDA and CDR2 SQIVND (reference sequence). DNA for the CDR3: TGTGCCAGTAGTTTCGGGACAGCCTACGAGCAGTACTTC. Its protein is CASSFGTAYEQYF.

V gene TRBV15 combines with J gene TRBJ2-1; D not resolved. This CDR3 region has 15 residues. The V and J ends lost 1 base and 8 bases respectively, with 15 bases between them. The germline V gene encodes CDR1 LNHNV and CDR2 YYDKDF (reference sequence). DNA for the CDR3: TGTGCCACCAGCAGAGTACGACGGGCGGCGGATGAGCAGTTCTTC. It specifies CATSRVRRAADEQFF.